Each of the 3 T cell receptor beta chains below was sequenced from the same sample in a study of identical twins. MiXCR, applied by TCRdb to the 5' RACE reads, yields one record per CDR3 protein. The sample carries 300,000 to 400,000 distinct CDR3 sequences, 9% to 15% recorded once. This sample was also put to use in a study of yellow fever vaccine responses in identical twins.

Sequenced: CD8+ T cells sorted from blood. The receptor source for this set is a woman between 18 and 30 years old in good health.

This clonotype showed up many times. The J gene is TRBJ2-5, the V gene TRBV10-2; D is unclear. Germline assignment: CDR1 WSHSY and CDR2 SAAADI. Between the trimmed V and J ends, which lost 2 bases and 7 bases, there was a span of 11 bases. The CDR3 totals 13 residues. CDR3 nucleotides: TGCGCCAGCAGTGAGGGTGACGTAGGGACCCAGTACTTC. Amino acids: CASSEGDVGTQYF.

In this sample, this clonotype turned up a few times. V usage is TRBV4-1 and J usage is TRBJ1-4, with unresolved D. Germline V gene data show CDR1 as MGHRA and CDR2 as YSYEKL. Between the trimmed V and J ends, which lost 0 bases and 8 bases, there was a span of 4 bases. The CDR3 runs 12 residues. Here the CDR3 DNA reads TGCGCCAGCAGCCAAGATAAGGAAAAACTGTTTTTT. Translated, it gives CASSQDKEKLFF.

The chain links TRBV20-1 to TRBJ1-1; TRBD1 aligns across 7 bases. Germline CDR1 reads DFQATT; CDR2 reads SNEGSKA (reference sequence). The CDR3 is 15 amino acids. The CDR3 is CSCSWGTAMNTEAFF. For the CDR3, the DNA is TGCTCATGCTCGTGGGGGACAGCAATGAACACTGAAGCTTTCTTT.